A single sample gave rise to the 18 T cell receptor beta chains below, sequenced in a study of T cell responses to AZD1222 COVID-19 vaccine (dated by TCRdb to the early 2020s). Receptors were amplified or captured by the immunoSEQ multiplex PCR assay. The immuneACCESS repertoire file appears here via TCRdb, limited to in-frame rearrangements. These files lack a portion of the clones; in checked studies, under half of the deficit traces to unresolved V genes, and the cause of the others is not known. The sample data list around 180,000 clones, and just over 90% of these were observed just once. The ten largest make up approximately 2.9% of the sample. The sample's time point, from its label and the paper: baseline before first vaccination. The sample here was peripheral blood, taken on day 0 of AZD1222 vaccination. The receptors come from an adult in good health.

This sequence joins TRBV11-2 and TRBJ2-3; D not resolved. The CDR3 spans 13 residues. V gave up 1 base and J gave up 6 bases, with 8 bases separating them. CDR1 is SGHAT, CDR2 FQNNGV, per germline. This chain's CDR3 is CASSLATVDTQYF. The CDR3 DNA sequence: TGTGCCAGCAGCTTAGCAACTGTGGATACGCAGTATTTT.

In DNA, the CDR3 is TGCGCCAGCATGGAGACTGAGGGATACGAGCAGTACTTC. It codes for CASMETEGYEQYF. The chain carries TRBV5-1 and TRBJ2-7, with D possibly matching TRBD2 (5 bases). Germline lookup yields CDR1 SGHRS and CDR2 YFSETQ. This CDR3 has 13 amino acids. The V end lost 6 bases, the J end lost 4 bases, and 14 bases lay between the germline ends.

This sequence joins TRBV9 and TRBJ2-7; 8 bases map to TRBD1. The CDR3 is 14 amino acids. The V and J ends lost 4 bases and 6 bases, in that order; junction bases with no gene match: 9. The germline V gene encodes CDR1 SGDLS and CDR2 YYNGEE. In nucleotides, the CDR3 is TGTGCCAGCAGCTTCGGGACAGGCCCAGGCGAGCAGTACTTC. As protein: CASSFGTGPGEQYF.

J is TRBJ1-1 and V is TRBV11-2; TRBD1 matches at 9 bases. Looked up from germline, CDR1 is SGHAT and CDR2 is FQNNGV. V lost 0 bases and J lost 11; bases outside the gene matches: 4. This CDR3 region has 13 residues. CDR3 sequence reads: CASSLEGTGFAFF. The CDR3 DNA reads TGTGCCAGCAGCTTAGAGGGGACAGGGTTCGCTTTCTTT.

The chain carries TRBV6-2 or TRBV6-3 and TRBJ1-2; D gene ambiguous. Looked up from germline, CDR1 is MNHEY and CDR2 is SVGEGT. Trimming removed 6 bases at V and 3 bases at J, with 11 bases between. The CDR3 sequence is 13 residues long. The CDR3 sequence: CASSPEAYYGYTF. In DNA, the CDR3 is TGTGCCAGCAGCCCAGAAGCCTACTATGGCTACACCTTC.

The chain employs TRBV18 and TRBJ2-7; possibly TRBD2 for D (6 bases). Trimming removed 0 bases at V and 0 bases at J, with 9 bases between. The CDR3 loop spans 15 amino acids. CDR1 and CDR2 (germline): KGHSH, LQKENI. DNA of the CDR3: TGTGCCAGCTCACCACCGGGGGGTGGCTCCTACGAGCAGTACTTC. This gives the protein CASSPPGGGSYEQYF.

This clone showed up just once. V and J are TRBV5-6 and TRBJ1-5; D ambiguous. The CDR3 spans 15 residues. The V end was cut by 4 bases, the J end by 0 bases, with 11 bases between. The germline V gene encodes CDR1 SGHDT and CDR2 YYEEEE. In DNA form, the CDR3 reads TGTGCCAGCAGCCCGGGCGGCAATAGCAATCAGCCCCAGCATTTT. Its translation is CASSPGGNSNQPQHF.

This clone appeared a single time. The V gene is TRBV4-3, the J gene TRBJ1-5, with D possibly matching TRBD1 (5 bases). V was trimmed by 1 base and J by 4 bases, leaving 11 bases between them. The CDR3 spans 15 residues. Germline CDR1 and CDR2: LGHNA and YSLEER. The CDR3, as DNA: TGCGCCAGCAGCCAAGCCAGGACAATAAATCAGCCCCAGCATTTT. This codes for CASSQARTINQPQHF.

The chain couples TRBV6-2 or TRBV6-3 to TRBJ1-2; perhaps TRBD1 as D (5 bases). Germline loops: CDR1 MNHEY, CDR2 SVGEGT. The V end lost 6 bases, the J end lost 1 base, and 15 bases lay between the germline ends. The CDR3 covers 15 residues. In nucleotides, the CDR3 is TGTGCCAGCAGCCGGGGACTGATCGTTAACTATGGCTACACCTTC. Protein product: CASSRGLIVNYGYTF.

The J gene is TRBJ1-6, the V gene TRBV19; 8 bases are a match to TRBD1. From germline, CDR1 is LNHDA and CDR2 SQIVND (reference sequence). J was trimmed by 5 bases and V by 6 bases; bases with no gene match: 6. The CDR3 is 15 amino acids. The CDR3 region is CASSTGTGHNSPLHF. Written as DNA, the CDR3 is TGTGCCAGTAGCACTGGGACAGGCCATAATTCACCCCTCCACTTT.

The chain carries TRBV11-2 and TRBJ1-2; TRBD1 aligns across 7 bases. Trimming took 5 bases from V and 3 from J; bases not matched to a gene: 6. From germline, CDR1 is SGHAT and CDR2 FQNNGV. This CDR3 has 14 amino acids. The CDR3 DNA is TGTGCCAGCAGCCTCGGGACAGCGGACTATGGCTACACCTTC. Protein: CASSLGTADYGYTF.

In DNA form, the CDR3 reads TGTGCCAGCAGCCCTCCGGGACAGATTAACTATGGCTACACCTTC. As protein: CASSPPGQINYGYTF. V gene TRBV14 combines with J gene TRBJ1-2; 7 bases align to TRBD1. In germline, CDR1 is SGHDN, CDR2 FVKESK. Trimming at V came to 4 bases and at J to 1 base, leaving 6 bases not matched to a gene. This CDR3 region has 15 residues.

CDR3 nucleotides: TGTGCCAGCAGCCCGATCCGAGGGGCTGGTGGCTACACCTTC. Translating it yields CASSPIRGAGGYTF. V gene TRBV11-2 combines with J gene TRBJ1-2, with D perhaps TRBD1 (5 bases). From germline, CDR1 is SGHAT and CDR2 FQNNGV. The CDR3 has 14 amino acids. V lost 5 bases and J lost 7, with 17 bases in between. Supplemented by reference TRBV11-2 and TRBJ1-2, the full variable domain reads EAGVAQSPRYKIIEKRQSVAFWCNPISGHATLYWYQQILGQGPKLLIQFQNNGVVDDSQLPKDRFSAERLKGVDSTLKIQPAKLEDSAVYLCASSPIRGAGGYTFGSGTRLTVV.

The gene calls are TRBV23-1 and TRBJ1-4; TRBD1 matches 7 bases. Being an ORF, TRBV23-1 has a function that is uncertain. The CDR3 has 15 residues. Losses at the gene ends were 7 bases for V and 7 bases for J; bases not matched to a gene: 12. This CDR3 is CASTEKGQQSEKLFF. The CDR3 nucleotides read TGCGCCAGCACTGAAAAGGGACAGCAAAGTGAAAAACTGTTTTTT.

The chain joins TRBV18 to TRBJ1-5; 11 bases fit TRBD1. CDR3 length: 15 amino acids. J gave up 9 bases and V 6 bases, and 10 bases lay outside the gene matches. Looked up from germline, CDR1 is KGHSH and CDR2 is LQKENI. The CDR3 region is CASSPGQGGFRPQHF. CDR3 in DNA: TGTGCCAGCTCGCCGGGACAGGGGGGGTTTCGGCCCCAGCATTTT.

V usage is TRBV3-1 (or the pseudogene TRBV3-2) and J usage is TRBJ2-2; TRBD1 agrees at 8 bases. V lost 3 bases and J lost 6; bases outside the gene matches: 6. Per the germline V gene, CDR1 is LGHDT and CDR2 is YNNKEL (reference sequence). The CDR3 sequence is 15 residues long. CDR3 in amino acids: CASSQRTGWAGELFF. The CDR3, as DNA: TGTGCCAGCAGCCAGAGGACAGGGTGGGCCGGGGAGCTGTTTTTT.

The rearrangement uses TRBV6-2 or TRBV6-3 and TRBJ2-5; 8 nucleotides line up with TRBD1. CDR1 is MNHEY and CDR2 is SVGEGT in the germline V gene. The CDR3 has 17 amino acids. The J segment lost 4 bases and the V segment lost 6 bases, leaving 16 bases of the junction unmatched. CDR3 bases: TGTGCCAGCAGCCAACGACATGACAGGGGAGCCCGAGAGACCCAGTACTTC. Translated, it gives CASSQRHDRGARETQYF.

The chain is built from TRBV19 and TRBJ2-5, with 13 bases lining up with TRBD2. In germline, CDR1 is LNHDA, CDR2 SQIVND (reference sequence). The V and J ends lost 6 bases and 5 bases, in that order; junction bases with no gene match: 3. The CDR3 runs to 14 residues. The CDR3 loop is CASRGTSGVETQYF. The CDR3 bases are TGTGCCAGTAGAGGGACTAGCGGGGTTGAGACCCAGTACTTC.